This T cell receptor beta chain was documented in a study of blood T cells in healthy people across ages (dated by TCRdb to between 2014 and 2017). Study-level background: In model experiments, template switching captured roughly one uniquely barcoded TCR beta cDNA molecule for every two T cells. The study measured age-related changes in TCR beta repertoire diversity using deep sequencing normalized with unique cDNA molecular identifiers. Donors of different ages were randomly distributed across sequencing lanes to avoid experimental bias. The study analyzed two additional independent replicas of 1 million unique cDNA reads from the same blood draw for two donors, one aged 18 to 29 and one aged 80 or older. Donors were grouped into four age groups: young (average roughly 16 years), middle-aged (roughly 38), aged (around 62) and long-lived (around 82).

Libraries were made using 5' RACE. The sequencer was an Illumina HiSeq 2500. A second PCR of roughly 7 to 12 cycles was performed with a sample-barcoded 5' primer and a J-beta primer mix. A unique molecular identifier was introduced onto each TCR beta cDNA molecule by a template-switch 5' adaptor carrying 12 random nucleotides. At least 3 million CDR3-containing paired-end reads were obtained from each sample. First-strand cDNA synthesis was performed from all RNA using the Mint cDNA synthesis kit, with priming by a TRBC-specific oligonucleotide. After uracil-DNA glycosylase treatment, a first 18-cycle PCR used universal primers M1SS and BC2_uni_R on all cDNA. The paper's data handling went like this. For normalization, 1 million high-quality reads were randomly selected from each sample, with every read carrying a distinct molecular identifier. Instead of being binned into consensus sequences, reads that shared molecular identifiers were thrown out. MiTCR, run with a Q25 quality threshold and the strictest error-elimination algorithm, handled CDR3 identification, clonotype clustering and error correction. Lower-bound total TCR beta diversity was estimated with a nonparametric unseen species model using Euler transformation. The public reads were reanalyzed by TCRdb: fastp trimming at Q25, MiXCR alignment, in-frame beta chains only. Rows are combined by CDR3 protein, so each entry shows the most common genes and DNA. TCRdb assigned the V and J calls; the authors' analysis was not used. The sample table contains about 640,000 distinct CDR3 sequences; only one count was recorded for under 65% of them. 35% to 40% of the sample goes to the ten largest clones.

Study-wide conclusions, independent of this receptor: The CMV infection status of donors was not known, potentially confounding age-related changes in expanded clonotypes. Observed TCR beta diversity correlated strongly with the percentage of naive T cells measured by flow cytometry. Conclusive comparison of naive and antigen-experienced compartments was prevented by the profiling of bulk unsorted PBMCs. Compared with the aged group, the long-lived group had more naive CD4+ T cells, fewer expanded clones and increased TCR diversity, suggesting age selection. Total diversity estimates from one million sequenced T cells were considered lower bounds and underestimates. As age increased, observed TCR beta diversity per million T cells dropped in a roughly linear way, and a significant reduction was already evident by age 40.

As concerns this clonotype: It has no known antigen specificity. Per-nucleotide qualities are absent, and no much larger clonotype sits a single base away.

The junction carries 9 bases between V and J, which are trimmed by 1 base and 5 bases respectively. Spanning cysteine to phenylalanine, the CDR3 consists of 13 amino acids. CDR3 DNA is the only sequence kept; it has 39 bases, read in frame from the first base. Sequences SGHRS (CDR1) and YFSETQ (CDR2) are obtained from the germline V gene. Donors were under 40 systemically healthy Caucasian individuals from Russia aged about 6 to 100 years. Approximately 10 milliliters of peripheral blood were collected from each donor into EDTA-treated Vacutainer tubes. PBMCs were isolated by Ficoll-Paque density-gradient centrifugation, with at least 6 million obtained per sample. Total RNA, at least 6 micrograms per sample, was extracted from PBMCs with Trizol reagent. For every donor, flow cytometry on a PBMC aliquot measured the percentage of naive CD45RAhigh/CD27high T cells.

The sequencing sample was made of blood. The chain links TRBV5-1 with TRBJ2-5; a tentative D match to TRBD2 spans 5 bases. The receptor was derived from a man aged 60 to 75 in good health. The CDR3 has the sequence CASSLLRGETQYF. The sequenced DNA: TGCGCCAGCAGCTTGCTTAGAGGGGAGACCCAGTACTTC.